This T cell receptor (beta chain) came from a study of control samples from healthy donors and cancer patients. Method: immunoSEQ multiplex PCR; TCRdb's copy keeps in-frame clones and lacks some. There are over 100,000 clones in the sample; about 87% occur only once, and approximately 3.2% lies in the top ten. This clone occurred once. This CDR3 has 15 amino acids. The ends lost 5 bases at V and 1 base at J; junction bases unmatched: 7. Germline CDR1 is SGHDN and CDR2 is FVKESK. The chain combines TRBV14 with TRBJ1-1; 7 nucleotides match TRBD1. Sequences were obtained from blood. This TCR came from a man aged 40-50 years in good health. The CDR3 loop reads CASSLTTGWNTEAFF. The CDR3 DNA reads as TGTGCCAGCAGCTTGACGACAGGGTGGAACACTGAAGCTTTCTTT. The full variable domain, in which reference TRBV14 and TRBJ1-1 provide the parts outside the CDR3, is EAGVTQFPSHSVIEKGQTVTLRCDPISGHDNLYWYRRVMGKEIKFLLHFVKESKQDESGMPNNRFLAERTGGTYSTLKVQPAELEDSGVYFCASSLTTGWNTEAFFGQGTRLTVV.